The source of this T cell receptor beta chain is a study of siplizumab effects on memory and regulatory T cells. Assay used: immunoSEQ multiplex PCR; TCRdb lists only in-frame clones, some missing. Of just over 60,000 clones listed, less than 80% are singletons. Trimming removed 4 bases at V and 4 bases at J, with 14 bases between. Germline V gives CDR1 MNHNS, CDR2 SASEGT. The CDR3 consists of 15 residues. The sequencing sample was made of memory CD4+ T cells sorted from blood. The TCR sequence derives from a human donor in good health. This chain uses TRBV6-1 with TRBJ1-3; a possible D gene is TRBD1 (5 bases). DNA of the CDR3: TGTGCCAGCAGTGGAATACAGGTGACGGGAAACACCATATATTTT. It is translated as CASSGIQVTGNTIYF.